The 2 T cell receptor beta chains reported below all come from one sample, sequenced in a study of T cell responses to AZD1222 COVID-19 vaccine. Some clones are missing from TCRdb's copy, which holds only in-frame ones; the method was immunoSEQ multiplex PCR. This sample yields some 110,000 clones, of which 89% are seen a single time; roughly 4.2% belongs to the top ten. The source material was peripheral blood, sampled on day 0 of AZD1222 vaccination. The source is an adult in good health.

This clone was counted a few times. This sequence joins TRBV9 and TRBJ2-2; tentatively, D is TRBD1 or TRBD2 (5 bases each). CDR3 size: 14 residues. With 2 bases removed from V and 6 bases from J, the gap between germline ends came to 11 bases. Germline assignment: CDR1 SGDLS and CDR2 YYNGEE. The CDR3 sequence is CASSVLGEAGELFF. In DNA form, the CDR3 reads TGTGCCAGCAGCGTTCTGGGGGAAGCCGGGGAGCTGTTTTTT.

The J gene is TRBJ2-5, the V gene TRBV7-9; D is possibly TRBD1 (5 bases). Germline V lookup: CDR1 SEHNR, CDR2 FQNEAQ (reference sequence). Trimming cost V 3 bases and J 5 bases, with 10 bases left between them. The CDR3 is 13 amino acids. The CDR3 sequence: CASSLAGWETQYF. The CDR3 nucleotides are TGTGCCAGCAGCTTGGCAGGGTGGGAGACCCAGTACTTC.